The sequence of this T cell receptor (beta chain) was determined in a study of TIL therapy for anti-PD-1-resistant metastatic lung cancer. Study context: Half of patients were current or former smokers.

This clone was observed once. Sequencing used immunoSEQ v3. TCRdb keeps only in-frame clones here, not all; method: immunoSEQ multiplex PCR. The table includes around 59,000 clones, 55% to 70% detected once. This sample's time point: pre-treatment sample, taken before nivolumab and TIL therapy. This CDR3 region has 14 residues. Trimming removed 2 bases from V and 5 bases from J, with 12 bases in between. CDR1 and CDR2 (germline): MGHDK, SYGVNS. The V call is TRBV25-1, the J call TRBJ2-5; D may be TRBD1 (5 bases). Material: blood, obtained at baseline. This TCR came from a person aged 25 to 80 with non-small cell lung cancer. The CDR3 DNA reads as TGTGCCAGCAGTGAACAAGGGGCGGTGGAGACCCAGTACTTC. Translated: CASSEQGAVETQYF.